Following are 25 T cell receptor beta chains from one sample sequenced in a study of cytomegalovirus exposure and HLA in healthy donors. Primers included in the PCR were 60 Vbeta and 13 Jbeta primers. Here immunoSEQ multiplex PCR was the method, and the copy in TCRdb shows in-frame clones only, minus some. The repertoire consists of 110,000 or so clones, with over 60% occurring once and the leading ten covering 8% to 10%. Sequenced input: PBMCs. The receptors were sampled from a man aged 18 to 30 in good health and CMV-seropositive.

This clone was seen a few times. The genes are TRBV21-1 and TRBJ2-7; the table's D call, TRBD1, has no DNA check behind it. TRBV21-1 is deemed a pseudogene. This CDR3 comprises 15 residues. The CDR3 bases are TGTGCCAGCAATCCGGGACAGCGGAGCTCCTACGAGCAGTACGTC. Translating it yields CASNPGQRSSYEQYV.

The rearrangement links TRBV12-5 to TRBJ2-3, with 7 bases aligning to TRBD1. The CDR3 extends over 14 amino acids. CDR1 LGHNT and CDR2 FRNRAP come from the germline V gene. The V gene end was trimmed by 6 bases and the J gene end by 1 base; junction bases not matched to a gene: 4. Here the CDR3 DNA reads TGTGCTAGTGGGCGACAGGGCGGCACAGATACGCAGTATTTT. It specifies CASGRQGGTDTQYF. Using reference TRBV12-5 and TRBJ2-3 for the parts outside the CDR3, the full variable domain is DARVTQTPRHKVTEMGQEVTMRCQPILGHNTVFWYRQTMMQGLELLAYFRNRAPLDDSGMPKDRFSAEMPDATLATLKIQPSEPRDSAVYFCASGRQGGTDTQYFGPGTRLTVL.

The CDR3 protein is CASRVGDRGLRTEAFF. DNA for the CDR3: TGTGCCAGTAGAGTGGGGGACAGGGGATTAAGGACTGAAGCTTTCTTT. The rearrangement joins TRBV19 to TRBJ1-1; the match to TRBD1 covers 10 bases. The CDR3 totals 16 residues. V shed 6 bases, J shed 5 bases, and the junction held 12 bases outside the gene matches. Germline assignment: CDR1 LNHDA and CDR2 SQIVND (reference sequence). Complete variable domain (other parts from reference TRBV19 and TRBJ1-1): DGGITQSPKYLFRKEGQNVTLSCEQNLNHDAMYWYRQDPGQGLRLIYYSQIVNDFQKGDIAEGYSVSREKKESFPLTVTSAQKNPTAFYLCASRVGDRGLRTEAFFGQGTRLTVV.

The chain is built from TRBV5-1 and TRBJ2-2; D remains unclear. Germline CDR1 is SGHRS and CDR2 is YFSETQ. Trimming took 0 bases from V and 2 from J, leaving 14 bases between them. This CDR3 region has 17 residues. The CDR3 DNA follows: TGCGCCAGCAGCTTGGGGTTGAGGAGTTTAAACACCGGGGAGCTGTTTTTT. This translates into CASSLGLRSLNTGELFF.

This chain links TRBV4-1 with TRBJ1-1; D is ambiguous. CDR1 is MGHRA, CDR2 YSYEKL, per germline. CDR3 length: 14 residues. V lost 8 bases to trimming and J lost 2 bases, with 15 bases between them. In DNA form, the CDR3 reads TGCGCCAGCCTTGATGTGTATAGAAACACTGAAGCTTTCTTT. Protein product: CASLDVYRNTEAFF.

The chain combines TRBV18 with TRBJ1-4; TRBD1 matches 8 bases. This CDR3 is built from 15 residues. V lost 3 bases and J lost 3; bases outside the gene matches: 3. Germline CDR1 and CDR2: KGHSH and LQKENI. CDR3 nucleotides: TGTGCCAGCTCACCGCCGGGACAGGCTAATGAAAAACTGTTTTTT. Its translation is CASSPPGQANEKLFF.

This chain connects TRBV25-1 to TRBJ2-7; 8 bases are a match to TRBD1. There are 16 residues in the CDR3. Trimming removed 1 base from V and 0 bases from J; junction bases left unmatched: 5. Germline values: CDR1 MGHDK, CDR2 SYGVNS. The CDR3 bases are TGTGCCAGCAGTGAATTGACAGGGGTTGACTCCTACGAGCAGTACTTC. The encoded protein is CASSELTGVDSYEQYF.

In its sample, this clone was seen a few times. The chain joins TRBV10-3 to TRBJ2-7; 9 bases line up with TRBD2. Germline V gene sequence: CDR1 ENHRY, CDR2 SYGVKD. Losses at the gene ends were 10 bases for V and 0 bases for J; bases not matched to a gene: 13. This CDR3 region has 16 residues. The CDR3, as DNA: TGTGCCACACGAAGCGGGACTAGCCATAGCTCCTACGAGCAGTACGTC. This encodes CATRSGTSHSSYEQYV.

The rearrangement links TRBV10-2 to TRBJ2-1, with 11 positions matching TRBD2. The V gene end was trimmed by 5 bases and the J gene end by 7 bases; junction bases not matched to a gene: 13. This CDR3 is built from 17 residues. Per the germline V gene, CDR1 is WSHSY and CDR2 is SAAADI. CDR3 in DNA: TGCGCCAGCAGTACTGTATTATATAGCGGGGGGGCGAATGAGCAGTTCTTC. Translated: CASSTVLYSGGANEQFF.

This chain connects TRBV29-1 to TRBJ1-4; D is uncertain. The germline V and J ends were trimmed by 0 bases and 7 bases, with 9 bases remaining between them. CDR3 length equals 13 residues. Germline CDR1 is SQVTM and CDR2 is ANQGSEA. The DNA of the CDR3 is TGCAGCGTTGAAGACCCGGCGGGTGAAAAACTGTTTTTT. Protein product: CSVEDPAGEKLFF.

The chain couples TRBV15 to TRBJ2-1, with D perhaps TRBD2 (5 bases). The V gene's germline CDR1 is LNHNV and CDR2 YYDKDF (reference sequence). The CDR3 has 15 amino acids. Trimming took 8 bases from V and 0 from J, leaving 14 bases between them. The CDR3 is CATLGTRGSYNEQFF. The CDR3 DNA sequence: TGTGCCACCCTTGGCACCCGGGGCTCCTACAATGAGCAGTTCTTC.

The chain employs TRBV4-2 and TRBJ2-5; 7 nucleotides agree with TRBD1. Germline V gives CDR1 LGHNA, CDR2 YNFKEQ. The CDR3 consists of 15 residues. After removal of 4 bases from V and 4 bases from J, the junction contained 9 bases not matched to a gene. Here the CDR3 DNA reads TGTGCCAGCAGCCGCACCCCGGACAGGCGAGAGACCCAGTACTTC. Protein: CASSRTPDRRETQYF.

This clone was seen only once. The genes are TRBV30 and TRBJ2-3, with 13 bases aligning to TRBD2. The CDR3 has 17 residues. V was clipped by 1 base and J by 7 bases; unmatched bases: 11. Germline values: CDR1 GTSNPN, CDR2 SVGIG (reference sequence). The DNA for the CDR3 is TGTGCCTGGAGTGCACTCCGGACTAGCGGGGGCCAGAATACGCAGTATTTT. Protein: CAWSALRTSGGQNTQYF.

This clone was observed a few times. V usage is TRBV6-1 and J usage is TRBJ1-2, with D unclear. Germline CDR1 reads MNHNS; CDR2 reads SASEGT. Trimming left V 3 bases short and J 2 bases short, with 13 bases between. The CDR3 loop spans 15 amino acids. CDR3 protein: CASSDRVAANYGYTF. CDR3 DNA sequence: TGTGCCAGCAGTGATCGGGTAGCAGCAAACTATGGCTACACCTTC.

A few counts support this clone. The rearrangement links TRBV5-1 to TRBJ2-2; 15 bases agree with TRBD2. The CDR3 extends over 20 amino acids. In germline, CDR1 is SGHRS, CDR2 YFSETQ. V lost 4 bases to trimming and J lost 3 bases; unmatched junction nucleotides: 13. The CDR3, as DNA: TGCGCCAGCAGCATAAGGACTAGCGGGGGGGCCTTGGGATACACCGGGGAGCTGTTTTTT. This sequence encodes CASSIRTSGGALGYTGELFF.

Relative to its sample, this clone is medium-sized. The rearrangement uses TRBV28 and TRBJ2-6; D is uncertain. Germline CDR1 is MDHEN and CDR2 is SYDVKM. The CDR3 extends over 15 amino acids. Trimming removed 4 bases at V and 0 bases at J, with 7 bases between. The CDR3 spells CASSYEHSGANVLTF. CDR3 DNA: TGTGCCAGCAGTTATGAACACTCTGGGGCCAACGTCCTGACTTTC.

This chain uses TRBV5-6 with TRBJ1-3; perhaps TRBD1 as D (6 bases). The CDR3 spans 15 residues. V was cut by 2 bases and J by 0 bases, with 9 bases left in between. Looked up from germline, CDR1 is SGHDT and CDR2 is YYEEEE. The CDR3 nucleotides read TGTGCCAGCAGCTTTAAACAGGGCTCTGGAAACACCATATATTTT. Protein sequence: CASSFKQGSGNTIYF.

The chain couples TRBV7-9 to TRBJ1-6; D not certain. V was shortened by 8 bases and J by 6 bases, with 17 bases between the two germline ends. This CDR3 has 15 amino acids. Germline V gene data show CDR1 as SEHNR and CDR2 as FQNEAQ (reference sequence). The DNA for the CDR3 is TGTGCCAGCCGAGAGACGGGAGGTGGTAATTCACCCCTCCACTTT. Amino acids: CASRETGGGNSPLHF. Full variable domain (rest looked up from reference TRBV7-9 and TRBJ1-6): DTGVSQNPRHKITKRGQNVTFRCDPISEHNRLYWYRQTLGQGPEFLTYFQNEAQLEKSRLLSDRFSAERPKGSFSTLEIQRTEQGDSAMYLCASRETGGGNSPLHFGNGTRLTVT.

The rearrangement links TRBV5-4 to TRBJ2-1, with 10 nucleotides matching TRBD2. The germline V gene has CDR1 SGHNT and CDR2 YYREEE (reference sequence). The CDR3 loop spans 15 amino acids. V was pared by 4 bases and J by 5 bases, with 6 bases of the junction left unmatched. The CDR3 sequence: CASSPGTSADNEQFF. The CDR3 coding sequence is TGTGCCAGCAGCCCCGGGACTAGCGCTGACAATGAGCAGTTCTTC.

V usage is TRBV4-1 and J usage is TRBJ2-5, with 7 bases fitting TRBD2. The germline CDR1 and CDR2 sequences are MGHRA and YSYEKL. V shed 1 base, J shed 5 bases, and the junction held 7 bases outside the gene matches. CDR3 size: 15 residues. CDR3 sequence (DNA): TGCGCCAGCAGCCAAGCTGCAGTCGGGGGGGAGACCCAGTACTTC. Translated: CASSQAAVGGETQYF.

The gene calls are TRBV5-6 and TRBJ1-4; 7 positions agree with TRBD1. The germline V gene encodes CDR1 SGHDT and CDR2 YYEEEE. The junction had 16 bases not matched to a gene; V was cut back by 7 bases and J by 7 bases. This CDR3 has 16 residues. The DNA for the CDR3 is TGTGCCAGCGCAATTGGCCAACAGGGGAAGCGTGAAAAACTGTTTTTT. As protein: CASAIGQQGKREKLFF.

Only a few counts were recorded for this clone. V is TRBV6-5 and J is TRBJ1-2, with 12 nucleotides matching TRBD1. CDR3 size: 14 residues. J gave up 8 bases and V 4 bases, and 5 bases lay outside the gene matches. Germline V gene sequence: CDR1 MNHEY, CDR2 SVGAGI. CDR3 bases: TGTGCCAGCAGTTTACTCGGGACAGGGGGCGGCTACACCTTC. This translates into CASSLLGTGGGYTF.

The chain uses TRBV28 and TRBJ2-5; 10 bases map to TRBD1. The CDR3 extends over 15 amino acids. The germline CDR1 and CDR2 sequences are MDHEN and SYDVKM. V was pared by 4 bases and J by 5 bases, with 7 bases of the junction left unmatched. CDR3 nucleotides: TGTGCCAGCAGTTCGTCCGGGACAGGGGTCGAGACCCAGTACTTC. Its protein is CASSSSGTGVETQYF.

V and J are TRBV11-2 and TRBJ1-5; TRBD1 agrees at 9 bases. The CDR3 sequence is 14 residues long. V lost 4 bases and J lost 6; bases outside the gene matches: 4. In germline, CDR1 is SGHAT, CDR2 FQNNGV. The CDR3 DNA follows: TGTGCCAGCAGCTCGGGACAGGGAACTCAGCCCCAGCATTTT. This codes for CASSSGQGTQPQHF.

This chain joins TRBV4-1 and TRBJ2-7; unclear D gene. With 0 bases removed from V and 4 bases from J, the gap between germline ends came to 10 bases. Looked up from germline, CDR1 is MGHRA and CDR2 is YSYEKL. This CDR3 has 14 amino acids. CDR3 DNA: TGCGCCAGCAGCCAAGATATGTGGAGTTACGAGCAGTACTTC. Protein product: CASSQDMWSYEQYF.